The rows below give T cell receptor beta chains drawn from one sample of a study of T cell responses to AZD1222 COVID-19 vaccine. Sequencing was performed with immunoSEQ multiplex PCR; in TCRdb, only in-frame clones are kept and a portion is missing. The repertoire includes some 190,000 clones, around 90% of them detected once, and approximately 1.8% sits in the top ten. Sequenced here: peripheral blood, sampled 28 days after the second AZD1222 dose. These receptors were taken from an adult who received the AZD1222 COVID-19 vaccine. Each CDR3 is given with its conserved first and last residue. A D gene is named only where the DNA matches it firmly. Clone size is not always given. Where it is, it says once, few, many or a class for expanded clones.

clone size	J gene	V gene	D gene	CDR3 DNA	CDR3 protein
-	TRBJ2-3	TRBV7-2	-	TGTGCCAGCAGCTTATATACGGGGACAGATACGCAGTATTTT	CASSLYTGTDTQYF
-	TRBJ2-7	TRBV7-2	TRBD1	TGTGCCAGCAGCCCTCGGACAGGGGGAGTCAGCCACGAGCAGTACTTC	CASSPRTGGVSHEQYF
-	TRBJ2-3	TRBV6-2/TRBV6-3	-	TGTGCCAGCAGTTACGGTTCCGGTGTAGGGACAGATACGCAGTATTTT	CASSYGSGVGTDTQYF
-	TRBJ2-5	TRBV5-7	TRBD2	TGTGCCAGCAGCTGCACCCGTAAGCGGGAGCCCCTCTGGGTGGAGACCCAGTACTTC	CASSCTRKREPLWVETQYF
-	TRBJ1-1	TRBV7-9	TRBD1	TGTGCCAGCAGCTCCGACAGGGAGGAGACTGAAGCTTTCTTT	CASSSDREETEAFF
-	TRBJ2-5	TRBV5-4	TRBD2	TGTGCCAGCAGCTTGGTTCTAGCGGGAGGGCAAGAGACCCAGTACTTC	CASSLVLAGGQETQYF
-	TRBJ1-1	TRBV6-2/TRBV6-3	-	TGTGCCAGCAGTTACGAGGGTTGGTACACTGAAGCTTTCTTT	CASSYEGWYTEAFF
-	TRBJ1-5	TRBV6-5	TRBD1	TGTGCCAGCAGAGGGGACAGGAGCAATCAGCCCCAGCATTTT	CASRGDRSNQPQHF
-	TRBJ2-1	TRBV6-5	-	TGTGCCAGCAGTTATGAGTCGGTATTCCATGAGCAGTTCTTC	CASSYESVFHEQFF
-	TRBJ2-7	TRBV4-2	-	TGTGCCAGCAGCCAAGGGGACGATCTACTCCACGAGCAGTACTTC	CASSQGDDLLHEQYF
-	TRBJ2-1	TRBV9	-	TGTGCCAGCAGCGTAACACAGGGAGGGGGTTACAATGAGCAGTTCTTC	CASSVTQGGGYNEQFF
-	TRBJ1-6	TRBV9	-	TGTGCCAGCAGCGAGACCGGGAGATATAATTCACCCCTCCACTTT	CASSETGRYNSPLHF
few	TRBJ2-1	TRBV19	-	TGTGCCAGTAGTATCCGAGGGGAATGGGATGAGCAGTTCTTC	CASSIRGEWDEQFF
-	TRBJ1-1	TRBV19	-	TGTGCCAGTAGATCGGAGGGGACGAACACTGAAGCTTTCTTT	CASRSEGTNTEAFF
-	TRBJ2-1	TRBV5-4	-	TGTGCCAGCAGCGAGGGGGGGGAGACAAGTGAGCAGTTCTTC	CASSEGGETSEQFF
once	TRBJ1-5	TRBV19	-	TGTGCCAGTAGTATTTCTAGCAATCAGCCCCAGCATTTT	CASSISSNQPQHF
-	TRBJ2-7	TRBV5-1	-	TGCGCCAGCAGCTTAGCGGGACAGAGCCACGAGCAGTACTTC	CASSLAGQSHEQYF
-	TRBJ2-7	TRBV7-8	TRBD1	TGTGCCAGCAGCTTATTTGGGACAGGGTCTTTCGAGCAGTACTTC	CASSLFGTGSFEQYF
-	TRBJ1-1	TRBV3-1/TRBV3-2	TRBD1	TGTGCCAGCAGCCTGGCGGGTAGAAGAGGGGGCGCGTCTGAAGCTTTCTTT	CASSLAGRRGGASEAFF
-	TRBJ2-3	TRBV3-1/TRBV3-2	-	-	CASSLPSGSTDTQYFGPIFF
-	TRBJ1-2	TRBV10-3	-	TGTGCCTCCTCAGGCCTCTATGGCTACACCTTC	CASSGLYGYTF
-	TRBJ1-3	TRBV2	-	TGTGCCAGCAGTGACCCCGTCAGGCCTTCCTCTGGAAACACCATATATTTT	CASSDPVRPSSGNTIYF
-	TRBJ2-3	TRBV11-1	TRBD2	TGTGCCAGCAGCTTAGCGGGGGGGAGAGATACGCAGTATTTT	CASSLAGGRDTQYF
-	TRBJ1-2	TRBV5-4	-	TGTGCCAGCAGCTACCAGACAGAAGGAGGCTACACCTTC	CASSYQTEGGYTF
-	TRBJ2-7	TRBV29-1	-	TGCAGCGTTGAAGAAGGGACACACTACGAGCAGTACTTC	CSVEEGTHYEQYF
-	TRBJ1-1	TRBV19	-	TGTGCCAGTAGTATAGAATTCCGGGGTCCGAACACTGAAGCTTTCTTT	CASSIEFRGPNTEAFF
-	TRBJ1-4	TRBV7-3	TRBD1	TGTGCCAGCAGCCCAACCGGGACAGGGGGCGAAAAACTGTTTTTT	CASSPTGTGGEKLFF
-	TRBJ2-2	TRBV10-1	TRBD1	TGCGCCAGCAGGCCGGGGACAGGGAACACCGGGGAGCTGTTTTTT	CASRPGTGNTGELFF
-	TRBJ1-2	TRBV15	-	TGTGCCACCAGCAGGAATGCTAACTATGGCTACACCTTC	CATSRNANYGYTF
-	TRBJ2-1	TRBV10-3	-	TGTGCCATCAGTGCTGGGGGAGCCTACAATGAGCAGTTCTTC	CAISAGGAYNEQFF
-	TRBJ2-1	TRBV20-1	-	TGCAGTGCTAGTGGGGGTCCTCCCTACTATGAGCAGTTCTTC	CSASGGPPYYEQFF
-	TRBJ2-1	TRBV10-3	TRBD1	TGTGCCATCAACCCCGGGACAGGCTACAATGAGCAGTTCTTC	CAINPGTGYNEQFF
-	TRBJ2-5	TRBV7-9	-	TGTGCCAGCAGCTTAGGCCTAGCGAACCAAGAGACCCAGTACTTC	CASSLGLANQETQYF
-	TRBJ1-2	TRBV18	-	TGTGCCAGCTCACCATCGCAGGGTAGAGATGGCTACACCTTC	CASSPSQGRDGYTF
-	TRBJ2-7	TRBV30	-	TGTGCCTGGAGTGCGGGGGGCAAGAACGAGCAGTACTTC	CAWSAGGKNEQYF
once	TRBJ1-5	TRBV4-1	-	TGCGCCAGCAGCCAGCAGGGAGAACAGCCCCAGCATTTT	CASSQQGEQPQHF
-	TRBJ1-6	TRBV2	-	TGTGCCAGCAGTGAAGCGCTTCGGTCACCCCTCCACTTT	CASSEALRSPLHF
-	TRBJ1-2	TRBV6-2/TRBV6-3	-	TGTGCCAGCAGTTTGCCACCCCGAACAGATCCTGGATATGGCTACACCTTC	CASSLPPRTDPGYGYTF
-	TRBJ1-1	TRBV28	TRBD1	TGTGCCAGCAGTTTTCCACAAACAGGGGGGAACACTGAAGCTTTCTTT	CASSFPQTGGNTEAFF
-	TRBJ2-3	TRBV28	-	TGTGCCAGCAGTTTCGGACTTTACACAGATACGCAGTATTTT	CASSFGLYTDTQYF
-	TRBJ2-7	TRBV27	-	TGTGCCAGCAGTTCGATGGGGGCCCGGCGGGTCTACGAGCAGTACTTC	CASSSMGARRVYEQYF
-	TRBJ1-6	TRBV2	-	TGTGCCAGCAGTGATCAACATACTCTTAATTCACCCCTCCACTTT	CASSDQHTLNSPLHF
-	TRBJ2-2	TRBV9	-	TGTGCCAGCAGCGTAGCCCCGGGGGCCGGGGAGCTGTTTTTT	CASSVAPGAGELFF
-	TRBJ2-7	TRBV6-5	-	TGTGCCAGCAGTCGGGCCGGGACTCCGCTCGTCAAGCAGTACTTC	CASSRAGTPLVKQYF
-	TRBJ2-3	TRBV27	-	TGTGCCAGCAGTACCCTCGACCCCGGACAAGACATTAGCACAGATACGCAGTATTTT	CASSTLDPGQDISTDTQYF
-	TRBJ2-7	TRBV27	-	TGTGCCAGCAGTCCCCCCGGGAGCGTACGATTGATCCCCTACGAGCAGTACTTC	CASSPPGSVRLIPYEQYF
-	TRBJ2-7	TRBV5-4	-	TGTGCCAGCAGCGGGGGGTTGGCCCAGAGTGAGCAGTACTTC	CASSGGLAQSEQYF
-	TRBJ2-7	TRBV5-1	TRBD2	TGCGCCAGCAGCTCCGGGACTAGCGCGAGCTCCTACGAGCAGTACTTC	CASSSGTSASSYEQYF
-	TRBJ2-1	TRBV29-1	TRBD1	TGCAGCGTGGGGGACAGTGTCGAGCAGTTCTTC	CSVGDSVEQFF
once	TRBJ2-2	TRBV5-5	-	TGTGCCAGCAGCTTGTCGGCAGGGGCTTATAACACCGGGGAGCTGTTTTTT	CASSLSAGAYNTGELFF
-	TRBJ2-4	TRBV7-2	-	TGTGCCAGCAGCCTATGGCAGGGAAACATTCAGTACTTC	CASSLWQGNIQYF
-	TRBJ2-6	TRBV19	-	TGTGCCAGTAGTATGGAGGGGCGGGTGGCCAACGTCCTGACTTTC	CASSMEGRVANVLTF
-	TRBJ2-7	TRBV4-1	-	TGCGCCAGCAGCCCGGGCCTCTACGAGCAGTACTTC	CASSPGLYEQYF
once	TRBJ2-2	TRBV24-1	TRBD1	TGTGCCACCAGTGATCATCCGGGACAGGGTAAGGCCGGGGAGCTGTTTTTT	CATSDHPGQGKAGELFF
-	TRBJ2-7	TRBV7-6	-	TGTGCCAGCAGCTTAGAGGGAAGCGTCTACGAGCAGTACTTC	CASSLEGSVYEQYF
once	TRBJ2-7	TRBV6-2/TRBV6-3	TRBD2	TGTGCCAGCAGTTACGCCCTTAGCGGGGGCCGCTACGAGCAGTACTTC	CASSYALSGGRYEQYF